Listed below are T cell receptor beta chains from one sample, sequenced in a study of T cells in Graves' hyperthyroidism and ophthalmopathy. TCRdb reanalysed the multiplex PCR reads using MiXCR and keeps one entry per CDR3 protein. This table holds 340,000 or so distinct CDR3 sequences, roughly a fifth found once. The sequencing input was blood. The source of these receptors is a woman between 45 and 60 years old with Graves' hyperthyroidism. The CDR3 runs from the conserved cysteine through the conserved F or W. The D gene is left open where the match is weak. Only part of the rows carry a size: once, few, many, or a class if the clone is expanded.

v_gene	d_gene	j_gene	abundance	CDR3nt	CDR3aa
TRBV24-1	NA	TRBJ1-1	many	TGTGCCACCCCCGGTTGCACTGAAGCTTTCTTT	CATPGCTEAFF
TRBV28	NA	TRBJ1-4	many	TGTGCCAGCACTGGAAAGTTAAATGAAAAACTGTTTTTT	CASTGKLNEKLFF
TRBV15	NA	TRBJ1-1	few	TGTGCCACCAGCAGGTCTCAGATGAACACTGAAGCTTTCTTT	CATSRSQMNTEAFF
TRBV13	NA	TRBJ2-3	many	TGTGCCAGCAGCTTAAACGAGTTCCAGACAGCCACAGATACGCAGTATTTT	CASSLNEFQTATDTQYF
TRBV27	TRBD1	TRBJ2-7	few	TGTGCCAGCAGTTTTAGTGGACAGGGCCGCTCCTACGAGCAGTACTTC	CASSFSGQGRSYEQYF
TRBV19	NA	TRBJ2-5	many	TGTGCCAGTAGTACCTTAAACAACCTACAAGAGACCCAGTACTTC	CASSTLNNLQETQYF
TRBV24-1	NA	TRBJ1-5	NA	TGTGCCACCAGCGGGAATAGCAATCAGCCCCAGCATTTT	CATSGNSNQPQHF
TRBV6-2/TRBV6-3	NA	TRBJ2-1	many	TGTGCCAGCAGTAAATCTTTTGGGGTGCGGGACAATGAGCAGTTCTTC	CASSKSFGVRDNEQFF
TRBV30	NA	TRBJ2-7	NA	TGTGCCTGGACTGCACCGGGGATTTCCTACGAGCAGTACTTC	CAWTAPGISYEQYF
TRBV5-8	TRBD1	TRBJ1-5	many	TGTGCCAGCAGCCCCCGACAGGGCCTAAGCAATCAGCCCCAGCATTTT	CASSPRQGLSNQPQHF
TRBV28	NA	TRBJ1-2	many	TGTGCCAGCAGTTTATCCAGCAGGGCCTATGGCTACACCTTC	CASSLSSRAYGYTF
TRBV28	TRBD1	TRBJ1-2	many	TGTGCCAGCAGAACGGACAGGGGAGGATATGGCTACACCTTC	CASRTDRGGYGYTF
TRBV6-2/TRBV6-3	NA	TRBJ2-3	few	TGTGCCAGCAGGAGTGGGGGCCAGGGGAAAAATACGCAGTATTTT	CASRSGGQGKNTQYF
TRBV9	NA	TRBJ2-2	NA	TGTGCCAGCAGCGGGATGGGAGCGAACACCGGGGAGCTGTTTTTT	CASSGMGANTGELFF
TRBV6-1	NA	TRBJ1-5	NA	TGTGCCAGCAGTCCCGGGACACCCTTAGAGCATCAGCCCCAGCATTTT	CASSPGTPLEHQPQHF
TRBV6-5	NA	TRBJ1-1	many	TGTGCCAGCAGTTACGCGGGGGGAGCTTTCTTT	CASSYAGGAFF
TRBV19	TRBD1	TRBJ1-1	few	TGTGCCAGTAGTTCCGTCGACAGGGGGCTCACTGAAGCTTTCTTT	CASSSVDRGLTEAFF
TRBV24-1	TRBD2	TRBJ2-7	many	TGTGCCACCAGTGATCCGACTAGCGGGAAGACTTACGAGCAGTACTTC	CATSDPTSGKTYEQYF
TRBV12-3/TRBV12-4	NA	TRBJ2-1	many	TGTGCCAGCACCGAAGGGACTCGGCGCAATGAGCAGTTCTTC	CASTEGTRRNEQFF
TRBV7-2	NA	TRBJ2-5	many	TGTGCCAGCAGCAAGGACAGTATCACCCAGTACTTC	CASSKDSITQYF
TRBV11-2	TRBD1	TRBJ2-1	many	TGTGCCAGCAGCCAGGACAGGCACAATGAGCAGTTCTTC	CASSQDRHNEQFF
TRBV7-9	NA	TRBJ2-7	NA	TGTGCCAGCAGCATAACAGAGGTCATCTCCTACGAGCAGTACTTC	CASSITEVISYEQYF
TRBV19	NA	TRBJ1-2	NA	TGTGCCAGTAGTATCCGAGTCGCGGCCGGACTTAACGGCTACACCTTC	CASSIRVAAGLNGYTF
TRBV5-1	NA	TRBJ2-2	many	TGCGCCAGCAGCTTTATGGCCGGCGGGGAGCTGTTTTTT	CASSFMAGGELFF
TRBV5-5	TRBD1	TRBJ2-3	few	TGTGCCAGCAGCTTGTCCCATCCAGGGGGCGCCGGGGATACGCAGTATTTT	CASSLSHPGGAGDTQYF
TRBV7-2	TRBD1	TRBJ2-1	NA	TGTGCCAGCAGCTTAACAGGGGGCATGGTTAATGAGCAGTTCTTC	CASSLTGGMVNEQFF
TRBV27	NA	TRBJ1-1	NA	TGTGCCAGCAGTTCCCCGACCGTGAACACTGAAGCTTTCTTT	CASSSPTVNTEAFF
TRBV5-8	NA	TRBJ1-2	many	TGTGCCAGCAGCCACGGACGTCTGGGGGGCTACACCTTC	CASSHGRLGGYTF
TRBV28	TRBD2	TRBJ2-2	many	TGTTGCACGGGGGGGGCGAACACCGGGGAGCTGTTTTTT	CCTGGANTGELFF
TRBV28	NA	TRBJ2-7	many	TGTGCCAGCAGTTTCAGGGGTCGGGGCTACGAGCAGTACTTC	CASSFRGRGYEQYF
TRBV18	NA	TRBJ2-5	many	TGTGCCAGCTCACCAGGTCAGGGTCGTGTAAAGACCCAGTACTTC	CASSPGQGRVKTQYF
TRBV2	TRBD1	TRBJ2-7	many	TGTGCCAGCAGCACGGGACAGTCCTACGAGCAGTACTTC	CASSTGQSYEQYF
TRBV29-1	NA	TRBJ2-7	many	TGCAGCGTTGTCGAGAACGATGGGAACGAGCAGTACTTC	CSVVENDGNEQYF
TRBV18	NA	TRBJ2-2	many	TGTGCCAGCTCCGGGCGGTCCGGGGAGCTGTTTTTT	CASSGRSGELFF
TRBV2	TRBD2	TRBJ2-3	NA	TGTGCCAGCAGTTTACTAGCGGGGGCCGCAGATACGCAGTATTTT	CASSLLAGAADTQYF
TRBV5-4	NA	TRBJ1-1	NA	TGTGCCAGCAGCTTGACAGGGCACAACACTGAAGCTTTCTTT	CASSLTGHNTEAFF
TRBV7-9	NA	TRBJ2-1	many	TGTGCCAGCAGCAGAACAGGGTATGAGCAGTTCTTC	CASSRTGYEQFF
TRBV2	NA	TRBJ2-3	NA	TGTGCCAGCAGTCATTCAGCGGCTAGCACAGATACGCAGTATTTT	CASSHSAASTDTQYF
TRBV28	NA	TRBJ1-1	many	TGTGCCAGCAGTTCTCCGGGACGGATCAACACTGAAGCTTTCTTT	CASSSPGRINTEAFF
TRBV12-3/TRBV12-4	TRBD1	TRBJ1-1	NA	TGTGCCAGTTATATCAGGGGGTGGAACACTGAAGCTTTCTTT	CASYIRGWNTEAFF
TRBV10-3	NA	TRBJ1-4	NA	TGTGCCATCAGTGAGTCTCAAGGGATTGGTGGTGAAAAACTGTTTTTT	CAISESQGIGGEKLFF
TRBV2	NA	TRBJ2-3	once	TGTGCCAGCAGTTTTACTACTAGCACAGATACGCAGTATTTT	CASSFTTSTDTQYF
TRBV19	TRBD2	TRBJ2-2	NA	TGTGCCAGTAGTATGCGGGGACTAGCGGGGGTGAACACCGGGGAGCTGTTTTTT	CASSMRGLAGVNTGELFF
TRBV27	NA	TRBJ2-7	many	TGTGCCAGCAGTTTGATGGCAGGGGTCAATTTCTACGAGCAGTACTTC	CASSLMAGVNFYEQYF
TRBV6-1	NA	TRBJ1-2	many	TGTGCCAGCAGTGAAGAGATGTGGCAGATCGACGCTGGCTACACCTTC	CASSEEMWQIDAGYTF
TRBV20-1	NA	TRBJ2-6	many	TGCAGTGCTGGGGCCAACGTCCTGACTTTC	CSAGANVLTF
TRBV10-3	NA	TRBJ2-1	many	TGTGCCATAGGCCCCCCTTTGGCGGGAAACTCCTACAATGAGCAGTTCTTC	CAIGPPLAGNSYNEQFF
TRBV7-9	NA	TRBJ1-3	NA	TGTGCCAGCAGCTTGAGCGGGGATCGAAACACCATATATTTT	CASSLSGDRNTIYF
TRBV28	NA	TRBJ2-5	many	TGTGCCAGCAGTTTGCCCGACGGCGGTTTAGAGACCCAGTACTTC	CASSLPDGGLETQYF
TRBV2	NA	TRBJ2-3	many	TGTGCCAGTTGGTCCCCTGTCACAGATACGCAGTATTTT	CASWSPVTDTQYF
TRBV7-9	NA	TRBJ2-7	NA	TGTGCCAGCAGCTTAAGATTATACGAGCAGTACTTC	CASSLRLYEQYF
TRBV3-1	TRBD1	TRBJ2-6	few	TGTGCCAGCAGCCAAGAAACAGGGGTTGGGGCCAACGTCCTGACTTTC	CASSQETGVGANVLTF
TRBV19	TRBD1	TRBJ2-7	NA	TGTGCCAGTAGTCGTGGGGACAGGGGTAACGAGCAGTACTTC	CASSRGDRGNEQYF
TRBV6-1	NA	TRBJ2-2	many	TGTGCCATCAGGACGGGAAGGTCCACCGGGGAGCTGTTTTTT	CAIRTGRSTGELFF
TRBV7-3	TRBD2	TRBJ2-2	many	TGTGCCAGCGGTTCGGGATCCGGGACTACGAACACCGGGGAGCTGTTTTTT	CASGSGSGTTNTGELFF
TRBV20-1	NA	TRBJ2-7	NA	TGCAGTGCTATGGGGGGTCCGGCAGATCTCGAGCAGTACTTC	CSAMGGPADLEQYF
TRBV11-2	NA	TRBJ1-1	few	TGTGCCAGCAGCTATCGGGACATACAGAACACTGAAGCTTTCTTT	CASSYRDIQNTEAFF
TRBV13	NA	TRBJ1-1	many	TGTGCCAGCAGCTTAGGGGCGGCTGAAGCTTTCTTT	CASSLGAAEAFF
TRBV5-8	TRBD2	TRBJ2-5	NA	TGTGCCAGCAGCGCGAAACTAGCGTCCCAAGAGACCCAGTACTTC	CASSAKLASQETQYF
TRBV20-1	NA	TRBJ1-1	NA	TGCGGTGCTAGGGGACGGGGAACTGAAGCTTTCTTT	CGARGRGTEAFF